Detailed here is one T cell receptor (beta chain). The data were obtained in a study of blood T cell repertoires in COVID-19. Background on the study: The samples span acute and convalescent COVID-19 from the United States, Italy and Spain. Sources were T cells, B-cell-depleted T cells, or PBMCs; the material itself was cDNA or gDNA.

J was trimmed by 13 bases and V by 7 bases; bases with no gene match: 12. The germline CDR1 and CDR2 sequences are SGHAT and FQNNGV. The CDR3 covers 13 residues. Enrolled during active infection, Seattle patients were then followed longitudinally. In the original analysis: Nucleated cell number was recorded as an estimate derived from reference gene primer amplification. Profiled with immunoSEQ multiplex PCR; TCRdb holds only in-frame clones, not every one. The V and J calls and clone size are taken from that table; D and trimming were inferred from the DNA. The sample consists of about 300,000 clones, more than 85% of them appearing once.

Sequenced sample: peripheral blood. The rearrangement links TRBV11-2 to TRBJ2-3; TRBD2 matches 9 bases. The receptor was isolated from a woman under 40 with COVID-19, enrolled during active disease. The CDR3 sequence is CASTLGSSGSEYF. Written as DNA, the CDR3 is TGTGCCAGCACCTTGGGAAGTAGCGGGAGTGAGTATTTT.